This T cell receptor (beta chain) derives from a study of T cell responses to AZD1222 COVID-19 vaccine. General study findings and limits: The sample set comprised mostly white British donors with more females, and clonal diversity was possibly underestimated.

About this clone itself: The antigen is not known.

The data were produced by immunoSEQ multiplex PCR, yet TCRdb's version contains in-frame clones alone and is incomplete. Of about 74,000 clones detected, around 90% appear once; the ten largest clones hold 6.5% to 9.5%. There are 14 residues in the CDR3. With V trimmed by 6 bases and J by 5 bases, 9 bases remained unmatched. Germline CDR1 is WSHSY and CDR2 is SAAADI. This sample comprised peripheral blood, obtained 28 days after the second AZD1222 dose. The clonotype originates from an adult who received the AZD1222 COVID-19 vaccine. The chain links TRBV10-2 to TRBJ1-1; 7 positions match TRBD1. CDR3 sequence (DNA): TGCGCCAGCAGGGCGACAGGGTTGGGGACTGAAGCTTTCTTT. This encodes CASRATGLGTEAFF.